This T cell receptor beta chain appears in the sequencing data of a study of T cells after yellow fever vaccination. Study-wide background: SMART-Seq v4 Ultra Low Input handled preparation of low-cell-number fractions. Study-level results: On re-exposure, the response was weaker but peaked faster, at day 5 versus 15. The study re-detected most primary-vaccination clones after the booster (96% CD4, roughly 91% CD8).

Researchers made TCR cDNA using 5'RACE template switching, and this step added a universal primer site and UMIs. Each CDR3 protein is one row after TCRdb ran MiXCR on the 5' RACE reads. The sample has roughly 520,000 distinct CDR3 sequences; around a fifth are singletons. About this clonotype itself: Its target is not known.

The length of the CDR3 is 15 residues. V dropped 5 bases and J dropped 6; count of bases not matched to a gene: 8. Germline-derived CDR1 and CDR2 are SGHVS and FQNEAQ. The sequencing here drew on PBMCs, taken about 20 days after the first yellow fever vaccination. This receptor was obtained from a man younger than 30 who received the YFV17D yellow fever vaccine. V is TRBV7-8 and J is TRBJ2-2; 8 nucleotides agree with TRBD1. For the CDR3, the DNA is TGTGCCAGCAGCCTCTGGACAGGGACGGCCGGGGAGCTGTTTTTT. Its translation is CASSLWTGTAGELFF.